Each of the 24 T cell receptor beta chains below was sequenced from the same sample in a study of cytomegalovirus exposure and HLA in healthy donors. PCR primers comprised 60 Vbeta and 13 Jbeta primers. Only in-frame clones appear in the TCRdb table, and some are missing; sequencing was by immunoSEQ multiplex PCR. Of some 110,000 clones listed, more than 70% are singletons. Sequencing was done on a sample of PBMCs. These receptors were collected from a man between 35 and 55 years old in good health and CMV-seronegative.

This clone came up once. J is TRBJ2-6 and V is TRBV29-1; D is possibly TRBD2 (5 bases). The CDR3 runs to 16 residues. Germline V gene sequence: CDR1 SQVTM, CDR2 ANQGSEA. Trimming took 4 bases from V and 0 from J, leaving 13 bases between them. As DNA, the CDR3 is TGCAGCGTTGCGGCGGAGGACCCCTCTGGGGCCAACGTCCTGACTTTC. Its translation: CSVAAEDPSGANVLTF.

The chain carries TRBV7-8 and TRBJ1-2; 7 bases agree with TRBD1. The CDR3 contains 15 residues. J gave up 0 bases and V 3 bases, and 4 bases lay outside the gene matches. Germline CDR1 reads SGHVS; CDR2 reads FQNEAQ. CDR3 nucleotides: TGTGCCAGCAGCTTTGGGCAGGGGGCTAACTATGGCTACACCTTC. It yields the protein CASSFGQGANYGYTF.

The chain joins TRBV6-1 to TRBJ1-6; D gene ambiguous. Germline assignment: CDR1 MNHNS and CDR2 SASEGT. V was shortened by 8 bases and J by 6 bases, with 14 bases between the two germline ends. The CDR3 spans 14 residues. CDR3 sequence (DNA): TGTGCCAGCTTGACGGGTACCTTTAATTCACCCCTCCACTTT. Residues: CASLTGTFNSPLHF.

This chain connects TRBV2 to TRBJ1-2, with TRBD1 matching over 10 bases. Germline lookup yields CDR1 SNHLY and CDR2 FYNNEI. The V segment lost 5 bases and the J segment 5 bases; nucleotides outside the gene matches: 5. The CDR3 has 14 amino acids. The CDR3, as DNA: TGTGCCAGCAGTCGGCCGGGACAGGGGTATGGCTACACCTTC. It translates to CASSRPGQGYGYTF.

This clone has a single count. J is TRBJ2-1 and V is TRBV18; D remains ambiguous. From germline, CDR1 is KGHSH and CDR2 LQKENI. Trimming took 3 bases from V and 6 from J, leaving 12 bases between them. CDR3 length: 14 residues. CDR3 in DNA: TGTGCCAGCTCACCGCCACTTCGAAGCAATGAGCAGTTCTTC. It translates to CASSPPLRSNEQFF. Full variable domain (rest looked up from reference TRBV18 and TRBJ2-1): NAGVMQNPRHLVRRRGQEARLRCSPMKGHSHVYWYRQLPEEGLKFMVYLQKENIIDESGMPKERFSAEFPKEGPSILRIQQVVRGDSAAYFCASSPPLRSNEQFFGPGTRLTVL.

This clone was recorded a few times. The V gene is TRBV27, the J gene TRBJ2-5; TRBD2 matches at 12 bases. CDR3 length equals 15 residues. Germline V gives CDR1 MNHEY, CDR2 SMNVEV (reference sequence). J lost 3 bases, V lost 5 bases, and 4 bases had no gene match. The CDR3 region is CASSPRLAGEETQYF. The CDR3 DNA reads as TGTGCCAGCAGTCCCCGACTAGCGGGGGAAGAGACCCAGTACTTC.

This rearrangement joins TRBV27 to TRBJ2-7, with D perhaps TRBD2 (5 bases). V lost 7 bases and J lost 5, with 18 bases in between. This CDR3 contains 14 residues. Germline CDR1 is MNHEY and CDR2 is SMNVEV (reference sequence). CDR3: CASTKRGFPDEQYF. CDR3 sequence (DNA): TGTGCCAGCACCAAGCGAGGGTTCCCAGACGAGCAGTACTTC.

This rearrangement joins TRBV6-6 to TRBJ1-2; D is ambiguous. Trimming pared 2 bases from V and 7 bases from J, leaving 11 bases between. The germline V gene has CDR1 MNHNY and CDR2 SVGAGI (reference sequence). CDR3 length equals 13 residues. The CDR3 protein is CASSYGSSGGYTF. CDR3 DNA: TGTGCCAGCAGTTACGGATCTTCGGGTGGCTACACCTTC.

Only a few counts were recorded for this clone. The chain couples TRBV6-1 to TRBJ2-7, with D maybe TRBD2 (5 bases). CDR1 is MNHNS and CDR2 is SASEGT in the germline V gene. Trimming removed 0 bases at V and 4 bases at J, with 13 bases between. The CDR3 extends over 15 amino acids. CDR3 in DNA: TGTGCCAGCAGTGAAGCACCCTCTCGAGGGTACGAGCAGTACTTC. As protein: CASSEAPSRGYEQYF.

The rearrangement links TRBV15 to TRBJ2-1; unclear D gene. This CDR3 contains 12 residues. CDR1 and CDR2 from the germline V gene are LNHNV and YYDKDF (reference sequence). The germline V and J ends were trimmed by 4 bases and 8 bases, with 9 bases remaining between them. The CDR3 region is CATSIGYDEQFF. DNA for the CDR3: TGTGCCACCAGCATCGGTTACGATGAGCAGTTCTTC.

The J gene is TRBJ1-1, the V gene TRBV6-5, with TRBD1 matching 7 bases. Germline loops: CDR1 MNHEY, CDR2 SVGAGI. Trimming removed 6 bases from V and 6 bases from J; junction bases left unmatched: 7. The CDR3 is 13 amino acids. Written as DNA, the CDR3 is TGTGCCAGCAGCCAGCAGGGGGTAGCTGAAGCTTTCTTT. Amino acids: CASSQQGVAEAFF.

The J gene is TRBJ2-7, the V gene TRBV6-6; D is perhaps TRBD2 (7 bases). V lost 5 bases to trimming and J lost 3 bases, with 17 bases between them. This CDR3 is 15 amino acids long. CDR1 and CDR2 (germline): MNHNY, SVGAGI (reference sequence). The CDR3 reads CASSPRGADNYEQYF. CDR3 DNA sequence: TGTGCCAGCAGTCCCCGGGGGGCCGATAACTACGAGCAGTACTTC.

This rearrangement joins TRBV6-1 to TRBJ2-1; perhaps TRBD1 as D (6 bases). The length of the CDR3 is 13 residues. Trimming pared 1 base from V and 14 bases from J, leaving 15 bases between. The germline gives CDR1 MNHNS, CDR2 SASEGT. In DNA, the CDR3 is TGTGCCAGCAGTGAAGGGAATATGGGGGACAAGTTCTTC. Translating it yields CASSEGNMGDKFF.

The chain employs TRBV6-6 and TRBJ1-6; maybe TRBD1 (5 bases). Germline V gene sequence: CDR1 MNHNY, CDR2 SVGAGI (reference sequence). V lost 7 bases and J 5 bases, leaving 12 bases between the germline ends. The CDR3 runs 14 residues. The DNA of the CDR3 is TGTGCCAGCACCCCCAGGGTCCATAATTCACCCCTCCACTTT. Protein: CASTPRVHNSPLHF.

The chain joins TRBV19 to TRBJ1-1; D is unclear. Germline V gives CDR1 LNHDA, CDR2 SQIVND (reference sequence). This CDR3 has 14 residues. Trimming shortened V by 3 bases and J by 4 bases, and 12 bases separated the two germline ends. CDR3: CASSMARGVTEAFF. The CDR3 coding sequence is TGTGCCAGTAGTATGGCCCGCGGGGTCACTGAAGCTTTCTTT.

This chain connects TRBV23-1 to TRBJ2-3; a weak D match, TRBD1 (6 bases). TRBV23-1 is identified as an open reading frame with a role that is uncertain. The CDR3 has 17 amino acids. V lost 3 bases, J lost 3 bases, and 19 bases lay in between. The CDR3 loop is CASSHPLRTDSTDTQYF. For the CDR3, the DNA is TGCGCCAGCAGTCACCCCCTTCGGACAGATAGTACAGATACGCAGTATTTT.

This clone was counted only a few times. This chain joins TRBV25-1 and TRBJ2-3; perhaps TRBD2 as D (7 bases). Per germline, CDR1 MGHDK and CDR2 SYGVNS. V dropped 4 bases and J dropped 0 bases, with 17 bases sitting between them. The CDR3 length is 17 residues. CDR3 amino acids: CASSGAGGHASTDTQYF. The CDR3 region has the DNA TGTGCCAGCAGTGGAGCCGGGGGGCATGCTAGCACAGATACGCAGTATTTT.

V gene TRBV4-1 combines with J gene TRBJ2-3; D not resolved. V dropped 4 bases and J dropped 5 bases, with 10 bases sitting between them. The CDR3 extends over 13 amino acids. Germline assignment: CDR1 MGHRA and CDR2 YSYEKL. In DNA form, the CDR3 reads TGCGCCAGCAGCCGATCGTACGGAGATACGCAGTATTTT. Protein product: CASSRSYGDTQYF.

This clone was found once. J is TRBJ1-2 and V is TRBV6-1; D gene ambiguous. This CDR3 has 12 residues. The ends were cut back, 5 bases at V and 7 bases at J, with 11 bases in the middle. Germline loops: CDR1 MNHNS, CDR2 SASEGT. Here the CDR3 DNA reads TGTGCCAGCAGTCCCTGGGGAGGTGGCTACACCTTC. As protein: CASSPWGGGYTF.

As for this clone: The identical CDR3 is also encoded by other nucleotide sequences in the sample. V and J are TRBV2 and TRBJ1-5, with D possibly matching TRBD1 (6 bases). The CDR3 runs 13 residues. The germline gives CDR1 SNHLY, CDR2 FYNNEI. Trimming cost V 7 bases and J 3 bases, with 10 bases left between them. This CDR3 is CASTRGANQPQHF. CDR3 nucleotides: TGTGCCAGCACCCGGGGGGCCAATCAGCCCCAGCATTTT.

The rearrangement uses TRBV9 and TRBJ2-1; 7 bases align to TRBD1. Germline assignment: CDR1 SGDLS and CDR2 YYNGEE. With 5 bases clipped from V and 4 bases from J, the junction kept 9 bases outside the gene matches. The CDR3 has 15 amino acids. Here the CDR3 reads CASSPDRVRYNEQFF. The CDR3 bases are TGTGCCAGCAGTCCCGACAGGGTTCGATACAATGAGCAGTTCTTC. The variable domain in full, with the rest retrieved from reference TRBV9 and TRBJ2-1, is DSGVTQTPKHLITATGQRVTLRCSPRSGDLSVYWYQQSLDQGLQFLIQYYNGEERAKGNILERFSAQQFPDLHSELNLSSLELGDSALYFCASSPDRVRYNEQFFGPGTRLTVL.

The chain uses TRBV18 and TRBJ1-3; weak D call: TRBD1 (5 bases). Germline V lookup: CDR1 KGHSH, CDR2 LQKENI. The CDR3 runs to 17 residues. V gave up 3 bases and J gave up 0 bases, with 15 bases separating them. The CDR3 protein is CASSPAGHTSSGNTIYF. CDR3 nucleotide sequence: TGTGCCAGCTCACCCGCAGGACATACAAGCTCTGGAAACACCATATATTTT.

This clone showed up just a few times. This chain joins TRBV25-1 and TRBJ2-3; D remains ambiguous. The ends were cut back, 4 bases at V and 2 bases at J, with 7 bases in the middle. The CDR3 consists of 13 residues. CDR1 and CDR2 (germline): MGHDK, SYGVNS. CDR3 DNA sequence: TGTGCCAGCAGTGGTGACAACACAGATACGCAGTATTTT. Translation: CASSGDNTDTQYF.

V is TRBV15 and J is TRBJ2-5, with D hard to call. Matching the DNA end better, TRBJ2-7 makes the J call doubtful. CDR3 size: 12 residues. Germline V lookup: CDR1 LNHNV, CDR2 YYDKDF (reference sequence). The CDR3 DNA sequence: TGTGCCACCAGCAGAGACCACTACGAGCAGTACTTC. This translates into CATSRDHYEQYF.